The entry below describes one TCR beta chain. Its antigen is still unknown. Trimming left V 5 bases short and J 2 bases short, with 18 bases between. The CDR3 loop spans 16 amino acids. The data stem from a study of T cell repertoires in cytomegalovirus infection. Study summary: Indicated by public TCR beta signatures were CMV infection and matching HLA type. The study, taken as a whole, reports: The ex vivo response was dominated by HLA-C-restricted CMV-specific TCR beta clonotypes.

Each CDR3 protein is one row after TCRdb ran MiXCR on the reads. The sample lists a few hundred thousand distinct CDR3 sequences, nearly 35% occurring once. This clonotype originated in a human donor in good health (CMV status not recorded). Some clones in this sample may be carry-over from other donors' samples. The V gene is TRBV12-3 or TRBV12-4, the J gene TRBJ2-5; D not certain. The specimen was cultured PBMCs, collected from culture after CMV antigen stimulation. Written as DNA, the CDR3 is TGTGCCAGCAGTCCTCTAGGGCCAAACATACAAGAGACCCAGTACTTC. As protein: CASSPLGPNIQETQYF.